This is a list of T cell receptor beta chains from one sample in a study of blood T cell repertoires in COVID-19. Data came from immunoSEQ multiplex PCR; TCRdb stores just in-frame clones and leaves some out. The sample has hundreds of thousands of clones; around 89% are singletons. What was sequenced was peripheral blood. These receptors were collected from a woman aged 55-70 years with acute or convalescent COVID-19. Each CDR3 is given with its conserved first and last residue. A D gene is named only where the DNA matches it firmly. For some rows the clone size is stated as once, few or many, or as a class when expanded; others skip it.

>TRBJ2-7|once|TRBV28|NA
CASSWVGGSYEQYF
TGTGCCAGCAGTTGGGTAGGAGGCTCCTACGAGCAGTACTTC
>TRBJ1-5|NA|TRBV5-5|NA
CASSWGTVSNQPQHF
TGTGCCAGCAGCTGGGGGACTGTTAGCAATCAGCCCCAGCATTTT
>TRBJ1-2|NA|TRBV19|NA
CASSGRANYGYTF
TGTGCCAGTAGCGGGAGAGCTAACTATGGCTACACCTTC
>TRBJ1-6|NA|TRBV9|NA
CASSVNPGPDSPLHF
TGTGCCAGCAGCGTAAATCCAGGTCCCGATTCACCCCTCCACTTT
>TRBJ1-5|few|TRBV3-1/TRBV3-2|TRBD1
CASSQGQGNQPQHF
TGTGCCAGCAGCCAGGGACAGGGCAATCAGCCCCAGCATTTT
>TRBJ2-1|NA|TRBV10-3|NA
CAISESSRRTYNEQFF
TGTGCCATCAGTGAGTCGAGCAGGCGTACCTACAATGAGCAGTTCTTC
>TRBJ1-2|NA|TRBV13|TRBD1
CASSYPTGGGYGYTF
TGTGCCAGCAGCTACCCGACAGGGGGTGGCTATGGCTACACCTTC
>TRBJ1-4|NA|TRBV20-1|NA
CSASTPNEKLFF
TGCAGTGCTAGTACACCTAATGAAAAACTGTTTTTT
>TRBJ1-2|NA|TRBV7-9|NA
CASSWGQENYGYTF
TGTGCCAGCAGCTGGGGGCAGGAGAACTATGGCTACACCTTC
>TRBJ2-7|NA|TRBV7-9|NA
CASSSDSFYEQYF
TGTGCCAGCAGCTCGGACAGTTTCTACGAGCAGTACTTC
>TRBJ2-1|NA|TRBV6-2/TRBV6-3|NA
CASSPQSDEQFF
TGTGCCAGCAGTCCCCAATCGGATGAGCAGTTCTTC
>TRBJ1-2|NA|TRBV7-2|TRBD1
CASSLEGTVGGYGYTF
TGTGCCAGCAGCTTAGAGGGGACAGTAGGGGGCTATGGCTACACCTTC
>TRBJ1-4|NA|TRBV18|NA
CASSRLAASTNEKLFF
TGTGCCAGCTCCCGACTGGCAGCCTCAACTAATGAAAAACTGTTTTTT
>TRBJ2-5|NA|TRBV7-2|TRBD2
CASSPRGGLQETQYF
TGTGCCAGCAGCCCCCGGGGGGGGCTCCAAGAGACCCAGTACTTC
>TRBJ1-1|few|TRBV9|NA
CASSLGLPRTEAFF
TGTGCCAGCAGCCTGGGACTGCCACGGACTGAAGCTTTCTTT
>TRBJ1-5|once|TRBV12-3/TRBV12-4|NA
CASSPQMDQPQHF
TGTGCCAGCAGTCCCCAGATGGATCAGCCCCAGCATTTT
>TRBJ1-5|once|TRBV29-1|NA
CSVGVYSNQPQHF
TGCAGCGTTGGCGTATATAGCAATCAGCCCCAGCATTTT